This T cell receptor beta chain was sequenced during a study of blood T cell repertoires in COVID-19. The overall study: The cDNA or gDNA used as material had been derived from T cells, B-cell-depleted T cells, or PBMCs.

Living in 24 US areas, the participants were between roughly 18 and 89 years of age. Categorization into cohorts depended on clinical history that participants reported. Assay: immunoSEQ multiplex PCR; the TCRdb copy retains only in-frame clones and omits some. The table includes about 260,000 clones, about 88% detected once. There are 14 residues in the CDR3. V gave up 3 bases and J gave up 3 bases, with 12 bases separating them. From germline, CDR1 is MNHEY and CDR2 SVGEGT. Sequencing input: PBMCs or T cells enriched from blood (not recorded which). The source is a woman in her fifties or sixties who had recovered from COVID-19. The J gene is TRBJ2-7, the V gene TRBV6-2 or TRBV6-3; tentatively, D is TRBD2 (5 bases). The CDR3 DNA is TGTGCCAGCAGTTATTACGGGAAGGACTACGAGCAGTACTTC. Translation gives CASSYYGKDYEQYF.